This T cell receptor (beta chain) was found in a study of spatial heterogeneity in lung cancer. Findings and caveats of the study: Mutation counts in tumors were tracked by counts of expanded intratumoral alpha and beta TCRs.

The germline V and J ends were trimmed by 5 bases and 2 bases, with 15 bases remaining between them. The germline CDR1 and CDR2 sequences are MGHRA and YSYEKL. The CDR3 covers 15 residues. Time point indicated: sample taken at primary tumor resection. TCRdb reprocessed the 5' RACE reads via MiXCR and lists one record per CDR3 protein. The sample records some 100,000 distinct CDR3 sequences, about 4.6% being singletons. This clonotype was counted many times. No antigen is known for it. The TCR originated in a male donor with early-stage non-small cell lung cancer. This rearrangement joins TRBV4-1 to TRBJ1-1, with D perhaps matching TRBD1 (5 bases). Sequencing used lung tumor tissue, obtained at surgery. Written as DNA, the CDR3 is TGCGCCAGCAGCTCCCGGACAACCAGCAACACTGAAGCTTTCTTT. This translates into CASSSRTTSNTEAFF.